The TCR beta chain under discussion was sequenced for a study of blood T cell repertoires in COVID-19. For the study at large: Samples came from the United States, Italy and Spain, spanning acute and convalescent COVID-19. PBMCs, B-cell-depleted T cells, or T cells were the source of the cDNA or gDNA that made up the material.

Study members were between about 18 and 89 years old and lived in some 26 US regions. Membership in each cohort depended on participant-reported clinical history. Data came from immunoSEQ multiplex PCR; TCRdb stores just in-frame clones and leaves some out. The data show 200,000 to 250,000 clones, roughly 85% seen once. J gave up 4 bases and V 3 bases, and 3 bases lay outside the gene matches. The germline V gene has CDR1 SGHDN and CDR2 FVKESK. The CDR3 covers 14 residues. The origin of this receptor is a woman aged 40 to 55 with acute COVID-19. The sequenced sample consisted of PBMCs or T cells enriched from blood (not recorded which). This chain links TRBV14 with TRBJ2-5, with 9 bases lining up with TRBD1. The CDR3 sequence is CASSHRTGVETQYF. The CDR3 nucleotides read TGTGCCAGCAGCCATCGGACAGGGGTAGAGACCCAGTACTTC.